Following are 30 T cell receptor beta chains from one sample sequenced in a study of CD4 T cells in relation to SARS-CoV-2 and coronaviruses. Profiling relied on immunoSEQ multiplex PCR, and the TCRdb table lists in-frame clones only, not all of them. The sample lists 38,000 or so clones, approximately 80% occurring once. No antigen has been assigned to these receptors. Source material: memory CD4+ T cells from PBMCs, cultured in vitro. The source is an adult with COVID-19.

The chain carries TRBV19 and TRBJ1-4; D not resolved. This CDR3 is 12 amino acids long. Germline-derived CDR1 and CDR2 are LNHDA and SQIVND (reference sequence). V lost 11 bases to trimming and J lost 7 bases, with 14 bases between them. The CDR3 spells CAVQANGEKLFF. The CDR3 coding sequence is TGTGCCGTGCAGGCCAACGGTGAAAAACTGTTTTTT. The variable domain in full, completed from reference TRBV19 and TRBJ1-4, reads DGGITQSPKYLFRKEGQNVTLSCEQNLNHDAMYWYRQDPGQGLRLIYYSQIVNDFQKGDIAEGYSVSREKKESFPLTVTSAQKNPTAFYLCAVQANGEKLFFGSGTQLSVL.

The V gene is TRBV28, the J gene TRBJ2-1; 11 nucleotides align to TRBD2. The germline V gene has CDR1 MDHEN and CDR2 SYDVKM. Trimming took 3 bases from V and 7 from J; bases not matched to a gene: 5. The CDR3 spans 15 residues. CDR3 protein: CASSLAIAGGNEQFF. The DNA of the CDR3 is TGTGCCAGCAGTTTGGCTATAGCGGGAGGGAATGAGCAGTTCTTC.

V and J are TRBV29-1 and TRBJ2-7; 8 bases fit TRBD2. CDR3 size: 14 residues. V trimming: 5 bases; J trimming: 0 bases; junction bases outside the gene matches: 6. The germline CDR1 and CDR2 sequences are SQVTM and ANQGSEA. The CDR3 region has the DNA TGCAGCGTTTTTCTAGCGGGCCGCTCCTACGAGCAGTACTTC. This gives the protein CSVFLAGRSYEQYF.

To note about this clone: One end of the junction varies from germline; a read error may be responsible. This chain links TRBV7-7 with TRBJ2-2, with TRBD2 identical over 7 bases. Germline V CDR1 and CDR2: SSHAT, FNYEAQ (reference sequence). This CDR3 region has 16 residues. CDR3 amino acids: CASSGGDGRNTGELFF. CDR3 nucleotide sequence: TGTGCTAGCAGTGGGGGGGACGGGAGAAACACCGGGGAGCTGTTTTTT.

In DNA form, the CDR3 reads TGTGCCAGCAGCTTTGAGGGGGCCGGTGAAAAACTGTTTTTT. Translating gives CASSFEGAGEKLFF. This sequence joins TRBV5-4 and TRBJ1-4; 7 nucleotides align to TRBD1. The CDR3 totals 14 residues. V trimming: 2 bases; J trimming: 7 bases; junction bases outside the gene matches: 5. The V gene's germline CDR1 is SGHNT and CDR2 YYREEE (reference sequence). Full variable domain (rest looked up from reference TRBV5-4 and TRBJ1-4): ETGVTQSPTHLIKTRGQQVTLRCSSQSGHNTVSWYQQALGQGPQFIFQYYREEENGRGNFPPRFSGLQFPNYSSELNVNALELDDSALYLCASSFEGAGEKLFFGSGTQLSVL.

This chain's CDR3 is CASSKEPTGAPYEQYF. CDR3 DNA: TGCGCCAGCAGCAAGGAACCTACAGGGGCTCCCTACGAGCAGTACTTC. The chain couples TRBV4-1 to TRBJ2-7; TRBD1 agrees at 7 bases. Germline CDR1 and CDR2: MGHRA and YSYEKL. The CDR3 spans 16 residues. J gave up 2 bases and V 5 bases, and 12 bases lay outside the gene matches.

The rearrangement links TRBV29-1 to TRBJ2-7; 7 bases fit TRBD1. The ends lost 6 bases at V and 5 bases at J; junction bases unmatched: 13. The CDR3 totals 14 residues. Per germline, CDR1 SQVTM and CDR2 ANQGSEA. DNA for the CDR3: TGCAGCGTGACAGATCCGGGACAGAGGGACGAGCAGTACTTC. As protein: CSVTDPGQRDEQYF.

J is TRBJ1-1 and V is TRBV30, with D perhaps matching TRBD1 (5 bases). The germline CDR1 and CDR2 sequences are GTSNPN and SVGIG (reference sequence). V lost 3 bases, J lost 11 bases, and 13 bases lay in between. This CDR3 comprises 11 residues. The CDR3 region is CAWSRTRGAFF. The CDR3, as DNA: TGTGCCTGGAGCAGAACTCGGGGGGCTTTCTTT. Complete variable domain (other parts from reference TRBV30 and TRBJ1-1): SQTIHQWPATLVQPVGSPLSLECTVEGTSNPNLYWYRQAAGRGLQLLFYSVGIGQISSEVPQNLSASRPQDRQFILSSKKLLLSDSGFYLCAWSRTRGAFFGQGTRLTVV.

The table lists this clone with a count of one. The rearrangement uses TRBV19 and TRBJ1-5, with TRBD1 as a possible D gene (6 bases). Germline-derived CDR1 and CDR2 are LNHDA and SQIVND (reference sequence). V lost 3 bases to trimming and J lost 2 bases, with 14 bases between them. CDR3 length: 16 residues. In DNA form, the CDR3 reads TGTGCCAGTAGTATTTTGACAGGCCCGGGCAATCAGCCCCAGCATTTT. Translation: CASSILTGPGNQPQHF.

This sequence joins TRBV28 and TRBJ2-1; 7 bases align to TRBD2. Germline-derived CDR1 and CDR2 are MDHEN and SYDVKM. CDR3 length: 15 amino acids. After removal of 3 bases from V and 0 bases from J, the junction contained 2 bases not matched to a gene. The CDR3 DNA sequence: TGTGCCAGCAGTTTCGGCGGGAGCTCCTACAATGAGCAGTTCTTC. Its protein is CASSFGGSSYNEQFF.

V and J are TRBV28 and TRBJ2-7, with a tentative D call TRBD2 (6 bases). Germline-derived CDR1 and CDR2 are MDHEN and SYDVKM. Trimming cost V 4 bases and J 3 bases, with 22 bases left between them. This CDR3 region has 17 residues. DNA for the CDR3: TGTGCCAGCAGTTCGACCACCGGGACTGAGGGCTTCTACGAGCAGTACTTC. This encodes CASSSTTGTEGFYEQYF.

The rearrangement joins TRBV19 to TRBJ2-2, with D possibly TRBD1 on 6 matching bases. V lost 5 bases, J lost 2 bases, and 12 bases lay in between. The germline CDR1 and CDR2 sequences are LNHDA and SQIVND (reference sequence). The CDR3 covers 15 residues. The CDR3 nucleotides are TGTGCCAGTAGTGGGCAAGGGGGAAACACCGGGGAGCTGTTTTTT. This gives the protein CASSGQGGNTGELFF.

The chain recombines TRBV6-6 with TRBJ1-6; no definite D call. Between the trimmed V and J ends, which lost 5 bases and 7 bases, there was a span of 12 bases. The germline V gene encodes CDR1 MNHNY and CDR2 SVGAGI (reference sequence). CDR3 length equals 14 residues. The CDR3 DNA follows: TGTGCCAGCAGTCGCAGTGGGGAAAATTCACCCCTCCACTTT. It specifies CASSRSGENSPLHF.

The rearrangement joins TRBV6-2 or TRBV6-3 to TRBJ1-5, with a possible D match to TRBD1 (5 bases). Germline V gene lookup returns CDR1 MNHEY and CDR2 SVGEGT. Between the trimmed V and J ends, which lost 6 bases and 1 base, there was a span of 16 bases. There are 16 residues in the CDR3. The DNA for the CDR3 is TGTGCCAGCAGCCAGAAGGCAGGGCTAAGCAATCAGCCCCAGCATTTT. Protein: CASSQKAGLSNQPQHF.

The chain employs TRBV6-5 and TRBJ2-7; 7 nucleotides align to TRBD2. V was pared by 0 bases and J by 3 bases, with 8 bases of the junction left unmatched. The CDR3 sequence is 16 residues long. Germline lookup yields CDR1 MNHEY and CDR2 SVGAGI. The CDR3 DNA reads TGTGCCAGCAGTTACTCGAGCGGGGTCGGGGGCTACGAGCAGTACTTC. The encoded protein is CASSYSSGVGGYEQYF.

The chain has TRBV7-6 and TRBJ2-7; D possibly corresponds to TRBD2 (5 bases). Germline V CDR1 and CDR2: SGHVS, FNYEAQ. The germline V and J ends were trimmed by 6 bases and 6 bases, with 18 bases remaining between them. This CDR3 contains 14 residues. In nucleotides, the CDR3 is TGTGCCAGCAGTACCCGAGGAGGCCCGGGCGAGCAGTACTTC. This sequence encodes CASSTRGGPGEQYF.

This chain connects TRBV2 to TRBJ1-5; no reliable D call. The germline V gene encodes CDR1 SNHLY and CDR2 FYNNEI. V lost 6 bases to trimming and J lost 0 bases, with 9 bases between them. The CDR3 totals 14 residues. The CDR3 protein is CASSWGNSNQPQHF. The DNA for the CDR3 is TGTGCCAGCAGCTGGGGAAATAGCAATCAGCCCCAGCATTTT.

The chain is built from TRBV29-1 and TRBJ2-3; 8 positions match TRBD2. Trimming at V came to 4 bases and at J to 10 bases, leaving 16 bases not matched to a gene. Germline lookup yields CDR1 SQVTM and CDR2 ANQGSEA. The CDR3 runs to 15 residues. The CDR3 nucleotides read TGCAGCGTTGGGCCGGGGGGGAGGGCCCGGAAGGCGCAGTATTTT. This sequence encodes CSVGPGGRARKAQYF.

The chain links TRBV19 to TRBJ1-1, with D hard to call. V shed 2 bases and J shed 0 bases, with 10 bases lying between them. Per germline, CDR1 LNHDA and CDR2 SQIVND (reference sequence). The CDR3 sequence is 15 residues long. The CDR3 spells CASSIQRLMNTEAFF. CDR3 nucleotides: TGTGCCAGTAGTATACAGCGGTTAATGAACACTGAAGCTTTCTTT.

The chain has TRBV6-5 and TRBJ1-1, with a possible D match to TRBD1 (5 bases). Germline V gene data show CDR1 as MNHEY and CDR2 as SVGAGI. The V end was cut by 7 bases, the J end by 1 base, with 10 bases between. The CDR3 extends over 13 amino acids. CDR3 sequence (DNA): TGTGCCAGCACCAATACAGGGAACACTGAAGCTTTCTTT. Translating it yields CASTNTGNTEAFF.

The CDR3 nucleotides are TGTGCCAGCAGCTTGGAAGGGGCTTTCTCTGGAAACACCATATATTTT. As protein: CASSLEGAFSGNTIYF. The gene calls are TRBV5-5 and TRBJ1-3; a weak D match, TRBD1 (5 bases). CDR3 length: 16 residues. Deletions cut 0 bases from V and 0 bases from J, with 10 bases between. Germline-derived CDR1 and CDR2 are SGHKS and YYEKEE (reference sequence).

The chain joins TRBV3-1 (or the pseudogene TRBV3-2) to TRBJ2-3; D remains ambiguous. Germline V gene sequence: CDR1 LGHDT, CDR2 YNNKEL (reference sequence). The CDR3 extends over 15 amino acids. V was pared by 0 bases and J by 6 bases, with 13 bases between. CDR3 sequence (DNA): TGTGCCAGCAGCCAAGATCGGCGTTCGCGCGATACGCAGTATTTT. Encoded protein: CASSQDRRSRDTQYF.

This clone was observed a handful of times. The genes are TRBV14 and TRBJ2-1; D uncertain. This CDR3 is 12 amino acids long. Trimming shortened V by 4 bases and J by 9 bases, and 10 bases separated the two germline ends. CDR1 and CDR2 (germline): SGHDN, FVKESK. DNA for the CDR3: TGTGCCAGCAGCCCTGCTCTGTCTGAGCAGTTCTTC. As protein: CASSPALSEQFF.

V is TRBV7-2 and J is TRBJ2-2, with 10 positions matching TRBD1. The CDR3 totals 16 residues. The V gene end was trimmed by 5 bases and the J gene end by 4 bases; junction bases not matched to a gene: 7. Germline lookup yields CDR1 SGHTA and CDR2 FQGNSA. This CDR3 reads CASSTRDRGATGELFF. The CDR3 nucleotides read TGTGCCAGCAGCACCCGGGACAGGGGTGCCACCGGGGAGCTGTTTTTT.

This clone was seen only a few times. The rearrangement links TRBV9 to TRBJ2-3; D might be TRBD2 (5 bases). The V and J ends lost 3 bases and 2 bases respectively, with 22 bases between them. Germline V CDR1 and CDR2: SGDLS, YYNGEE. CDR3 length: 18 amino acids. The CDR3, as DNA: TGTGCCAGCAGCGACAAACCGGACTCTCGTACGATCACAGATACGCAGTATTTT. Translating it yields CASSDKPDSRTITDTQYF.

This clone was seen only once. The chain links TRBV28 to TRBJ2-7; 8 bases map to TRBD1. CDR3 length equals 15 residues. After removal of 7 bases from V and 2 bases from J, the junction contained 10 bases not matched to a gene. Germline loops: CDR1 MDHEN, CDR2 SYDVKM. In DNA, the CDR3 is TGTGCCAGCACCCCCGGGACAGGCATAACCTACGAGCAGTACTTC. Protein sequence: CASTPGTGITYEQYF. The full variable domain, completed using reference TRBV28 and TRBJ2-7, is DVKVTQSSRYLVKRTGEKVFLECVQDMDHENMFWYRQDPGLGLRLIYFSYDVKMKEKGDIPEGYSVSREKKERFSLILESASTNQTSMYLCASTPGTGITYEQYFGPGTRLTVT.

V is TRBV7-9 and J is TRBJ2-6; 11 nucleotides agree with TRBD1. The CDR3 loop spans 19 amino acids. Losses at the gene ends were 3 bases for V and 1 base for J; bases not matched to a gene: 8. Per germline, CDR1 SEHNR and CDR2 FQNEAQ (reference sequence). CDR3 loop: CASSFPKGQGVSGANVLTF. The CDR3 nucleotides read TGTGCCAGCAGCTTCCCGAAGGGACAGGGGGTTTCTGGGGCCAACGTCCTGACTTTC.

The chain joins TRBV5-1 to TRBJ2-5; the D gene is possibly TRBD2 (6 bases). The V end lost 4 bases, the J end lost 5 bases, and 15 bases lay between the germline ends. Germline V CDR1 and CDR2: SGHRS, YFSETQ. This CDR3 is built from 14 residues. The CDR3 DNA reads TGCGCCAGCAGCCTTGGGGGGTGGGAGGAGACCCAGTACTTC. This encodes CASSLGGWEETQYF.

The DNA for the CDR3 is TGTGCCTGGGGGACCCCTGCGGGAGGACCCCTCGGCACAGATACGCAGTATTTT. Translation: CAWGTPAGGPLGTDTQYF. This chain joins TRBV30 and TRBJ2-3; 8 bases are shared with TRBD2. Trimming at V came to 5 bases and at J to 1 base, leaving 17 bases not matched to a gene. The CDR3 has 18 residues. Germline assignment: CDR1 GTSNPN and CDR2 SVGIG (reference sequence).

The chain is built from TRBV7-2 and TRBJ2-3; a weak D match, TRBD2 (5 bases). The CDR3 is 14 amino acids. Trimming removed 7 bases at V and 0 bases at J, with 11 bases between. Germline-derived CDR1 and CDR2 are SGHTA and FQGNSA. The CDR3 sequence is CASTLRGSTDTQYF. CDR3 DNA sequence: TGTGCCAGCACCTTGCGCGGGAGCACAGATACGCAGTATTTT.